This record covers a single T cell receptor beta chain. Assay: immunoSEQ multiplex PCR; the TCRdb copy retains only in-frame clones and omits some. The data show about 730,000 clones, with 70% to 90% seen just once and more than 0.008% held by the top ten. This entry is derived from a study of shared T cell receptors in the human thymus. The ends were cut back, 4 bases at V and 8 bases at J, with 24 bases in the middle. This CDR3 is built from 16 residues. Per the germline V gene, CDR1 is SGHRS and CDR2 is YFSETQ. The same specimen was also included in a second study, on human thymus T cells. This second study says: Corrective surgery for congenital heart defects was being performed on the healthy Finnish infants who served as donors. Thymus tissue was removed during corrective cardiac surgery.

This clonotype was sampled from a girl less than two years old with a congenital heart defect. The chain combines TRBV5-1 with TRBJ1-2; possibly TRBD1 for D (5 bases). The sample taken for sequencing was thymocytes. CDR3 amino acids: CASSPHDPGGEGGYTF. The DNA of the CDR3 is TGCGCCAGCAGCCCCCATGACCCCGGGGGTGAGGGGGGCTACACCTTC. The whole variable domain, filled in from reference TRBV5-1 and TRBJ1-2, reads KAGVTQTPRYLIKTRGQQVTLSCSPISGHRSVSWYQQTPGQGLQFLFEYFSETQRNKGNFPGRFSGRQFSNSRSEMNVSTLELGDSALYLCASSPHDPGGEGGYTFGSGTRLTVV.